This T cell receptor (beta chain) was sequenced for a study of CD8 T cells in ankylosing spondylitis. In TCRdb, the 5' RACE reads were re-called with MiXCR into one record per CDR3 protein. This sample has 250,000 or so distinct CDR3 sequences; approximately 24% occur once, and the top ten carry more than 0.6%. The TCR was taken from a male donor with ankylosing spondylitis or in good health (not recorded which). Material: blood, either unsorted or a sorted T cell fraction (not recorded which).

CDR3 coding DNA: TGTGCCAGCACTGCGGGTGGGGCCTGGGAGACCCAGTACTTC. It encodes CASTAGGAWETQYF. The chain has TRBV28 and TRBJ2-5, with D perhaps TRBD1 or TRBD2 (5 bases each). Trimming stripped 7 bases from V and 5 bases from J, with 17 bases between. This CDR3 spans 14 amino acids. Germline values: CDR1 MDHEN, CDR2 SYDVKM.